The next 30 T cell receptor beta chains were all read from a single sample in a study of graft-versus-host responses after intestinal transplantation. These receptors have no known antigen. Profiling relied on immunoSEQ multiplex PCR, and the TCRdb table lists in-frame clones only, not all of them. Of some 48,000 clones in the sample, 70% to 85% were seen once. The sequenced sample was unstimulated CD4+ T cells sorted from spleen or lymph node cells, obtained before transplant. These receptors were taken from a human donor who was the organ donor for an intestinal transplant.

V usage is TRBV20-1 and J usage is TRBJ1-1; D uncertain. Germline lookup yields CDR1 DFQATT and CDR2 SNEGSKA (reference sequence). Trimming removed 3 bases at V and 7 bases at J, with 9 bases between. The CDR3 runs to 11 residues. The CDR3 DNA sequence: TGCAGTGCTAGTCCGGAGCTTGAAGCTTTCTTT. Protein: CSASPELEAFF.

The J gene is TRBJ1-5, the V gene TRBV7-2; weak D call: TRBD1 (5 bases). Trimming took 5 bases from V and 3 from J, leaving 11 bases between them. Germline lookup yields CDR1 SGHTA and CDR2 FQGNSA. The CDR3 runs to 14 residues. CDR3 in DNA: TGTGCCAGCAGCGCGTTAGGGGACAATCAGCCCCAGCATTTT. It specifies CASSALGDNQPQHF. Drawing the rest from reference TRBV7-2 and TRBJ1-5, the complete variable domain is GAGVSQSPSNKVTEKGKDVELRCDPISGHTALYWYRQSLGQGLEFLIYFQGNSAPDKSGLPSDRFSAERTGGSVSTLTIQRTQQEDSAVYLCASSALGDNQPQHFGDGTRLSIL.

J is TRBJ2-1 and V is TRBV5-1; D is ambiguous. The CDR3 loop spans 14 amino acids. Germline CDR1 is SGHRS and CDR2 is YFSETQ. Trimming took off 0 bases at V and 6 bases at J, with 10 bases between the two ends. The CDR3 is CASSLGPEGNEQFF. CDR3 bases: TGCGCCAGCAGCTTGGGTCCCGAAGGCAATGAGCAGTTCTTC.

The chain couples TRBV6-5 to TRBJ1-2; 9 nucleotides line up with TRBD1. The germline V gene has CDR1 MNHEY and CDR2 SVGAGI. V lost 6 bases, J lost 4 bases, and 6 bases stayed unmatched. The CDR3 has 14 amino acids. The DNA for the CDR3 is TGTGCCAGCAGCTACGGGACAGGGACCTATGGCTACACCTTC. Residues: CASSYGTGTYGYTF.

The chain recombines TRBV18 with TRBJ2-5; possibly TRBD1 or TRBD2 for D (6 bases each). The J call may be incorrect, as the DNA end agrees better with TRBJ2-7. The CDR3 extends over 13 amino acids. Germline lookup yields CDR1 KGHSH and CDR2 LQKENI. The CDR3 here is CASSPQGGYEQYF. The CDR3 region has the DNA TGTGCCAGCTCACCACAGGGGGGCTACGAGCAGTACTTC.

The chain links TRBV19 to TRBJ2-5; 9 positions match TRBD1. The better agreement between TRBJ2-7 and the DNA end casts doubt on the J call. CDR1 and CDR2 (germline): LNHDA, SQIVND (reference sequence). This CDR3 contains 15 residues. The CDR3: CASSITGTGSYEQYF. For the CDR3, the DNA is TGTGCCAGTAGTATAACCGGGACAGGGTCCTACGAGCAGTACTTC.

DNA for the CDR3: TGTGCCAGCTCACCAATTCTTACAGGGGGCACTGAAGCTTTCTTT. Its protein is CASSPILTGGTEAFF. J is TRBJ1-1 and V is TRBV18, with 8 bases fitting TRBD1. From germline, CDR1 is KGHSH and CDR2 LQKENI. The V segment lost 2 bases and the J segment 4 bases; nucleotides outside the gene matches: 6. The CDR3 contains 15 residues.

The V and J genes are TRBV4-1 and TRBJ2-3, with 8 bases fitting TRBD2. Germline V gene data show CDR1 as MGHRA and CDR2 as YSYEKL. V trimming: 4 bases; J trimming: 1 base; junction bases outside the gene matches: 7. CDR3 length: 16 amino acids. In nucleotides, the CDR3 is TGCGCCAGCAGCCCCTTTCCGACTAGCGGCACAGATACGCAGTATTTT. It codes for CASSPFPTSGTDTQYF.

This clone turned up a few times. The chain couples TRBV4-2 to TRBJ2-5; a weak D match, TRBD1 (5 bases). Looked up from germline, CDR1 is LGHNA and CDR2 is YNFKEQ. This CDR3 is built from 14 residues. The V and J ends lost 4 bases and 5 bases respectively, with 14 bases between them. Here the CDR3 reads CASSPTPDSETQYF. The CDR3 coding sequence is TGTGCCAGCAGCCCAACTCCCGACAGTGAGACCCAGTACTTC.

As regards this clone: Other DNA sequences within the sample encode an identical CDR3. J is TRBJ2-2 and V is TRBV30; the D is unclear. The CDR3 is 13 residues long. The ends were cut back, 0 bases at V and 2 bases at J, with 4 bases in the middle. Germline CDR1 GTSNPN, CDR2 SVGIG (reference sequence). The CDR3 region is CAWSVLNTGELFF. Written as DNA, the CDR3 is TGTGCCTGGAGTGTCCTTAACACCGGGGAGCTGTTTTTT.

The rearrangement uses TRBV6-6 and TRBJ1-2, with D unclear. Looked up from germline, CDR1 is MNHNY and CDR2 is SVGAGI (reference sequence). V was trimmed by 7 bases and J by 4 bases, leaving 13 bases between them. There are 13 residues in the CDR3. The CDR3 here is CASNLQLSYGYTF. The CDR3 DNA is TGTGCCAGCAACCTACAACTTTCCTATGGCTACACCTTC.

This chain links TRBV6-5 with TRBJ1-1; weak D call: TRBD1 (5 bases). The V end lost 0 bases, the J end lost 0 bases, and 8 bases lay between the germline ends. Per germline, CDR1 MNHEY and CDR2 SVGAGI. The CDR3 length is 15 residues. CDR3 residues: CASSYSGGVNTEAFF. DNA of the CDR3: TGTGCCAGCAGTTACTCGGGGGGGGTGAACACTGAAGCTTTCTTT.

The V and J genes are TRBV25-1 and TRBJ1-2, with 7 bases that match TRBD1. There are 15 residues in the CDR3. V lost 1 base and J lost 5; bases outside the gene matches: 7. Germline CDR1 reads MGHDK; CDR2 reads SYGVNS. The CDR3 region is CASSESRTGGYGYTF. As DNA, the CDR3 is TGTGCCAGCAGTGAATCCCGGACAGGCGGATATGGCTACACCTTC.

The chain couples TRBV5-1 to TRBJ1-2; D gene ambiguous. The CDR3 runs to 15 residues. V shed 2 bases and J shed 8 bases, with 19 bases lying between them. Germline V gene data show CDR1 as SGHRS and CDR2 as YFSETQ. The CDR3 here is CASSFHNPSDGGYTF. CDR3 DNA sequence: TGCGCCAGCAGCTTCCACAACCCTTCCGACGGGGGCTACACCTTC.

The rearrangement uses TRBV2 and TRBJ1-5, with 8 bases aligning to TRBD1. Germline loops: CDR1 SNHLY, CDR2 FYNNEI. V gave up 7 bases and J gave up 2 bases; unmatched junction bases: 4. The CDR3 totals 14 residues. The CDR3 loop reads CASMDRAGNQPQHF. In DNA form, the CDR3 reads TGTGCCAGCATGGACAGGGCCGGCAATCAGCCCCAGCATTTT.

The rearrangement links TRBV10-3 to TRBJ2-3; 10 bases map to TRBD2. V dropped 4 bases and J dropped 8; count of bases not matched to a gene: 9. Germline V gene data show CDR1 as ENHRY and CDR2 as SYGVKD. CDR3 length: 15 residues. CDR3 protein: CAISASGGGGGTQYF. CDR3 nucleotide sequence: TGTGCCATCAGTGCTAGCGGGGGCGGAGGTGGTACGCAGTATTTT.

The V and J genes are TRBV19 and TRBJ1-3; TRBD1 is a possible D gene (6 bases). Germline V gives CDR1 LNHDA, CDR2 SQIVND (reference sequence). CDR3 size: 12 residues. CDR3 DNA: TGTGCGGCGCGGACAGCTGGAAACACCATATATTTT. It is translated as CAARTAGNTIYF.

V is TRBV14 and J is TRBJ2-7; D is unclear. V was shortened by 1 base and J by 4 bases, with 8 bases between the two germline ends. The CDR3 consists of 13 residues. CDR1 is SGHDN, CDR2 FVKESK, per germline. The CDR3 DNA follows: TGTGCCAGCAGCCAAGCCGACTCTTACGAGCAGTACTTC. Translation gives CASSQADSYEQYF. Together with reference TRBV14 and TRBJ2-7, the CDR3 gives the full variable domain: EAGVTQFPSHSVIEKGQTVTLRCDPISGHDNLYWYRRVMGKEIKFLLHFVKESKQDESGMPNNRFLAERTGGTYSTLKVQPAELEDSGVYFCASSQADSYEQYFGPGTRLTVT.

The chain recombines TRBV6-1 with TRBJ1-5, with 9 bases lining up with TRBD1. This CDR3 contains 15 residues. V was pared by 1 base and J by 15 bases, with 13 bases of the junction left unmatched. Germline V gene data show CDR1 as MNHNS and CDR2 as SASEGT. This CDR3 reads CASSEGATGGSRRHF. DNA of the CDR3: TGTGCCAGCAGTGAAGGGGCAACAGGGGGCTCGAGAAGGCATTTT.

The count of this clone is one. The J gene is TRBJ2-3, the V gene TRBV7-2, with D tentatively TRBD1 or TRBD2 (5 bases each). This CDR3 comprises 15 residues. Trimming cost V 3 bases and J 1 base, with 11 bases left between them. CDR1 SGHTA and CDR2 FQGNSA come from the germline V gene. In DNA, the CDR3 is TGTGCCAGCAGCTTGCGGCAGGGACGCACAGATACGCAGTATTTT. As protein: CASSLRQGRTDTQYF.

CDR3 loop: CASSIDPPRLNTEAFF. CDR3 nucleotide sequence: TGTGCCAGTAGTATAGATCCCCCACGGCTGAACACTGAAGCTTTCTTT. This chain connects TRBV19 to TRBJ1-1; no clear D gene. Germline V gives CDR1 LNHDA, CDR2 SQIVND (reference sequence). CDR3 size: 16 residues. The V end was cut by 0 bases, the J end by 0 bases, with 11 bases between. Looking up the rest from reference TRBV19 and TRBJ1-1 gives the full variable domain: DGGITQSPKYLFRKEGQNVTLSCEQNLNHDAMYWYRQDPGQGLRLIYYSQIVNDFQKGDIAEGYSVSREKKESFPLTVTSAQKNPTAFYLCASSIDPPRLNTEAFFGQGTRLTVV.

The chain carries TRBV15 and TRBJ1-1; 8 nucleotides line up with TRBD1. Germline values: CDR1 LNHNV, CDR2 YYDKDF (reference sequence). The junction had 5 bases not matched to a gene; V was cut back by 1 base and J by 1 base. This CDR3 is 16 amino acids long. The CDR3 loop reads CATSRASGTGNTEAFF. The CDR3, as DNA: TGTGCCACCAGCAGAGCTTCCGGGACAGGGAACACTGAAGCTTTCTTT. The full variable domain, rest sourced from reference TRBV15 and TRBJ1-1, is DAMVIQNPRYQVTQFGKPVTLSCSQTLNHNVMYWYQQKSSQAPKLLFHYYDKDFNNEADTPDNFQSRRPNTSFCFLDIRSPGLGDTAMYLCATSRASGTGNTEAFFGQGTRLTVV.

The V and J genes are TRBV7-9 and TRBJ2-1, with D perhaps matching TRBD2 (6 bases). Germline V gives CDR1 SEHNR, CDR2 FQNEAQ (reference sequence). This CDR3 region has 16 residues. The V and J ends lost 4 bases and 0 bases respectively, with 13 bases between them. CDR3 amino acids: CASSSGTDFSYNEQFF. As DNA, the CDR3 is TGTGCCAGCAGCTCCGGGACTGATTTCTCCTACAATGAGCAGTTCTTC.

The chain couples TRBV5-4 to TRBJ2-5; D remains ambiguous. CDR1 is SGHNT and CDR2 is YYREEE in the germline V gene (reference sequence). Trimming took 1 base from V and 1 from J, leaving 8 bases between them. This CDR3 contains 14 residues. The CDR3 loop is CASSLITLQETQYF. As DNA, the CDR3 is TGTGCCAGCAGCTTGATTACTCTCCAAGAGACCCAGTACTTC.

This chain connects TRBV11-2 to TRBJ1-4; D may be TRBD1 (5 bases). The CDR3 extends over 15 amino acids. Germline V gives CDR1 SGHAT, CDR2 FQNNGV. Trimming pared 2 bases from V and 4 bases from J, leaving 11 bases between. The CDR3 region is CASSLSGRHNEKLFF. The CDR3 nucleotides read TGTGCCAGCAGCTTATCGGGACGGCATAATGAAAAACTGTTTTTT.

A single count supports this clone. The chain uses TRBV5-4 and TRBJ2-3; possible D gene TRBD2, 6 bases. Germline V gene lookup returns CDR1 SGHNT and CDR2 YYREEE (reference sequence). V dropped 0 bases and J dropped 6 bases, with 8 bases sitting between them. The CDR3 has 13 amino acids. The CDR3: CASSLVGRDTQYF. CDR3 DNA: TGTGCCAGCAGCTTGGTGGGGAGGGATACGCAGTATTTT.

The CDR3 spells CASRSDGVTGYTF. The CDR3 DNA reads as TGTGCCAGCAGATCCGACGGGGTTACTGGCTACACCTTC. The rearrangement joins TRBV6-6 to TRBJ1-2; D ambiguous. CDR1 is MNHNY and CDR2 is SVGAGI in the germline V gene (reference sequence). The V and J ends lost 6 bases and 7 bases respectively, with 15 bases between them. The CDR3 loop spans 13 amino acids.

This chain connects TRBV9 to TRBJ1-3; unclear D gene. Germline V gives CDR1 SGDLS, CDR2 YYNGEE. The CDR3 consists of 14 residues. V was trimmed by 0 bases and J by 0 bases, leaving 4 bases between them. The DNA for the CDR3 is TGTGCCAGCAGCGTAGGGGTCTCTGGAAACACCATATATTTT. The encoded protein is CASSVGVSGNTIYF. The full variable domain, its missing parts supplied by reference TRBV9 and TRBJ1-3, is DSGVTQTPKHLITATGQRVTLRCSPRSGDLSVYWYQQSLDQGLQFLIQYYNGEERAKGNILERFSAQQFPDLHSELNLSSLELGDSALYFCASSVGVSGNTIYFGEGSWLTVV.

The chain employs TRBV19 and TRBJ2-7, with 13 bases that match TRBD2. The CDR3 runs 15 residues. Germline CDR1 reads LNHDA; CDR2 reads SQIVND (reference sequence). V was clipped by 7 bases and J by 4 bases; unmatched bases: 7. The CDR3 sequence: CASMPTSGRKYEQYF. Written as DNA, the CDR3 is TGTGCCAGTATGCCGACTAGCGGGAGGAAGTACGAGCAGTACTTC. Combining the CDR3 with reference TRBV19 and TRBJ2-7 gives the whole variable domain DGGITQSPKYLFRKEGQNVTLSCEQNLNHDAMYWYRQDPGQGLRLIYYSQIVNDFQKGDIAEGYSVSREKKESFPLTVTSAQKNPTAFYLCASMPTSGRKYEQYFGPGTRLTVT.

V gene TRBV11-3 combines with J gene TRBJ2-3; D might be TRBD2 (5 bases). Deletions cut 7 bases from V and 2 bases from J, with 16 bases between. Germline lookup yields CDR1 SGHNT and CDR2 YENEEA. The CDR3 has 15 amino acids. CDR3 residues: CASTPGLLFTDTQYF. CDR3 nucleotides: TGTGCCAGCACCCCTGGACTCCTCTTCACAGATACGCAGTATTTT.